This is a list of T cell receptor beta chains from one sample in a study of cytomegalovirus exposure and HLA in healthy donors. The method was immunoSEQ multiplex PCR; TCRdb's version includes in-frame clones alone and lacks a portion of them. The sample includes 45,000 to 65,000 clones, 70% to 85% of them seen just once. The specimen was PBMCs. These receptors were obtained from a woman aged 45-65 years in good health and CMV-seropositive. The CDR3 runs from the conserved cysteine through the conserved F or W. A D gene is named only where the DNA matches it firmly. Clone size is stated in some rows and not others, as once, few, many or a class when expanded.

j_call | v_call | d_call | clone_size | cdr3_aa | cdr3_nt
TRBJ2-3 | TRBV10-3 | TRBD2 | - | CAIGGLAGGTDTQYF | TGTGCCATCGGCGGACTAGCGGGGGGAACAGATACGCAGTATTTT
TRBJ2-3 | TRBV2 | - | - | CASSQKPDTQYF | TGTGCCAGCAGCCAAAAGCCAGATACGCAGTATTTT
TRBJ2-3 | TRBV5-5 | TRBD1 | - | CASSPARDRSFTDTQYF | TGTGCCAGCAGCCCGGCCCGGGACAGGAGCTTCACAGATACGCAGTATTTT
TRBJ2-7 | TRBV14 | TRBD2 | - | CASSQEWAGVSEQYF | TGTGCCAGCAGCCAAGAGTGGGCGGGAGTTAGCGAGCAGTACTTC
TRBJ2-1 | TRBV5-6 | - | many | CASSWTTRYSDNEQFF | TGTGCCAGCAGCTGGACGACTAGATACTCTGACAATGAGCAGTTCTTC
TRBJ2-7 | TRBV30 | - | - | CAWSVGDYEQYF | TGTGCCTGGAGTGTGGGAGACTACGAGCAGTACTTC
TRBJ2-2 | TRBV11-3 | - | - | CASRPTGSAGELFF | TGTGCCAGCAGACCGACAGGCTCCGCCGGGGAGCTGTTTTTT
TRBJ2-7 | TRBV30 | TRBD1 | - | CASGQDRKQYF | TGTGCCTCTGGACAGGATCGAAAGCAGTACTTC
TRBJ1-4 | TRBV7-8 | - | - | CASSLSASGFREKLFF | TGTGCCAGCAGCTTAAGCGCTAGCGGGTTCAGGGAAAAACTGTTTTTT
TRBJ1-2 | TRBV28 | TRBD1 | few | CASVRDRGYGYTF | TGTGCCAGCGTCCGGGACAGGGGCTATGGCTACACCTTC
TRBJ2-1 | TRBV5-4 | TRBD2 | - | CASSPWTSGSNNEQFF | TGTGCCAGCAGCCCCTGGACTAGCGGGTCTAACAATGAGCAGTTCTTC
TRBJ2-7 | TRBV15 | TRBD2 | - | CATSRAGSGTEQYF | TGTGCCACCAGCAGAGCTGGTAGCGGGACCGAGCAGTACTTC
TRBJ1-2 | TRBV11-2 | TRBD1 | - | CASSSAGTGTGLGGYTF | TGTGCCAGCAGCTCGGCCGGGACAGGAACCGGCCTCGGTGGCTACACCTTC
TRBJ2-1 | TRBV30 | - | - | CAWSHNPGQEQFF | TGTGCCTGGAGTCACAACCCAGGGCAGGAGCAGTTCTTC
TRBJ2-5 | TRBV5-4 | TRBD1 | once | CASSPGQGVNQETQYF | TGTGCCAGCAGCCCCGGACAGGGGGTTAACCAAGAGACCCAGTACTTC
TRBJ1-3 | TRBV4-2 | - | - | CASSQGGVGNTIYF | TGTGCCAGCAGCCAAGGAGGAGTCGGAAACACCATATATTTT
TRBJ1-1 | TRBV7-3 | - | - | CASSLNSYTEAFF | TGTGCCAGCAGCTTAAACAGCTACACTGAAGCTTTCTTT
TRBJ1-4 | TRBV4-1 | - | few | CASSQDSPWGANEKLFF | TGCGCCAGCAGCCAAGATTCACCATGGGGAGCTAATGAAAAACTGTTTTTT
TRBJ2-2 | TRBV5-1 | - | once | CASSLQTANTGELFF | TGCGCCAGCAGCTTACAGACAGCGAACACCGGGGAGCTGTTTTTT
TRBJ2-7 | TRBV7-7 | TRBD1 | - | CASSPGGGYEQYF | TGTGCTAGCAGCCCAGGGGGCGGGTACGAGCAGTACTTC
TRBJ1-5 | TRBV6-5 | - | once | CASSYSFNSNQPQHF | TGTGCCAGCAGTTACTCTTTTAATAGCAATCAGCCCCAGCATTTT
TRBJ1-5 | TRBV4-2 | - | few | CASSQVRGSDQPQHF | TGTGCCAGCAGCCAAGTAAGGGGATCCGATCAGCCCCAGCATTTT
TRBJ2-2 | TRBV5-6 | TRBD2 | - | CASSPGWGLAANTGELFF | TGTGCCAGCAGCCCAGGGTGGGGACTAGCGGCGAACACCGGGGAGCTGTTTTTT
TRBJ2-7 | TRBV4-1 | TRBD2 | - | CASSLTLGLAGGYEQYF | TGCGCCAGCAGCCTTACCCTCGGACTAGCGGGGGGCTACGAGCAGTACTTC
TRBJ2-3 | TRBV14 | - | - | CASSQGGGGSTDTQYF | TGTGCCAGCAGCCAAGGGGGAGGAGGGTCCACAGATACGCAGTATTTT
TRBJ2-7 | TRBV7-9 | - | - | CASRALEESEQYF | TGTGCCAGCAGGGCTCTGGAGGAGAGCGAGCAGTACTTC